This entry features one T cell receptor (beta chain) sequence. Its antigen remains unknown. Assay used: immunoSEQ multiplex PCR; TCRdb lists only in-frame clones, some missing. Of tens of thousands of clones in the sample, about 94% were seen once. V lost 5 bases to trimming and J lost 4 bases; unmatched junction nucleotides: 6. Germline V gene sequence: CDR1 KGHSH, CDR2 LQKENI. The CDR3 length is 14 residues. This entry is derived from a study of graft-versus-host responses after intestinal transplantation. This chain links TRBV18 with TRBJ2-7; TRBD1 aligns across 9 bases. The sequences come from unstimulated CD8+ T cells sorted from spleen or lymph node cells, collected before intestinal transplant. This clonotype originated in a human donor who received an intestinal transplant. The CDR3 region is CASSRDRAIYEQYF. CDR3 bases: TGTGCCAGCTCAAGGGACAGGGCTATATACGAGCAGTACTTC. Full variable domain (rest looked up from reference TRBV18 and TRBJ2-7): NAGVMQNPRHLVRRRGQEARLRCSPMKGHSHVYWYRQLPEEGLKFMVYLQKENIIDESGMPKERFSAEFPKEGPSILRIQQVVRGDSAAYFCASSRDRAIYEQYFGPGTRLTVT.